Listed below are T cell receptor beta chains from one sample, sequenced in a study of PD-1 blockade in classical Hodgkin lymphoma. TCRdb's copy holds only in-frame clones and misses some; the assay was immunoSEQ multiplex PCR. The sample includes around 45,000 clones, around nine tenths of them seen just once. This sample comprised peripheral blood mononuclear cells (PBMCs), obtained at baseline. Receptors were obtained from a human donor with classical Hodgkin lymphoma. The CDR3 runs from the conserved cysteine through the conserved F or W.

V	J	CDR3
TRBV18	TRBJ1-2	CASSLSLNLGGQDGYTF
TRBV23-1	TRBJ2-7	CASSQSRESYEQYF
TRBV9	TRBJ2-3	CASSVTGIITDTQYF
TRBV6-6	TRBJ1-1	CASSSGTGNTEAFF
TRBV29-1	TRBJ2-1	CSVVGTGGKGSYNEQFF
TRBV5-1	TRBJ2-7	CASSLSGQGHEQYF
TRBV5-4	TRBJ2-7	CASSAGHLEQYF
TRBV5-6	TRBJ1-2	CASSEIQGSGPPTNYGYTF
TRBV11-2	TRBJ1-4	CASSERPGTGGEKLFF
TRBV7-9	TRBJ1-1	CASRLGGGTEAFF
TRBV14	TRBJ2-1	CASSHEGEQFF
TRBV28	TRBJ1-1	CASSLGMNTEAFF
TRBV6-1	TRBJ1-5	CASSDLAGGHQPQHF
TRBV7-9	TRBJ2-5	CASSFDLYQETQYF
TRBV29-1	TRBJ2-7	CSVDPSGRNYEQYF
TRBV7-8	TRBJ2-5	CASSLASPDQYF
TRBV5-1	TRBJ2-4	CASRAQGDANIQYF
TRBV2	TRBJ2-7	CASSTSGGAANEQYF
TRBV29-1	TRBJ2-1	CSVEGLAGGPRLVQFF